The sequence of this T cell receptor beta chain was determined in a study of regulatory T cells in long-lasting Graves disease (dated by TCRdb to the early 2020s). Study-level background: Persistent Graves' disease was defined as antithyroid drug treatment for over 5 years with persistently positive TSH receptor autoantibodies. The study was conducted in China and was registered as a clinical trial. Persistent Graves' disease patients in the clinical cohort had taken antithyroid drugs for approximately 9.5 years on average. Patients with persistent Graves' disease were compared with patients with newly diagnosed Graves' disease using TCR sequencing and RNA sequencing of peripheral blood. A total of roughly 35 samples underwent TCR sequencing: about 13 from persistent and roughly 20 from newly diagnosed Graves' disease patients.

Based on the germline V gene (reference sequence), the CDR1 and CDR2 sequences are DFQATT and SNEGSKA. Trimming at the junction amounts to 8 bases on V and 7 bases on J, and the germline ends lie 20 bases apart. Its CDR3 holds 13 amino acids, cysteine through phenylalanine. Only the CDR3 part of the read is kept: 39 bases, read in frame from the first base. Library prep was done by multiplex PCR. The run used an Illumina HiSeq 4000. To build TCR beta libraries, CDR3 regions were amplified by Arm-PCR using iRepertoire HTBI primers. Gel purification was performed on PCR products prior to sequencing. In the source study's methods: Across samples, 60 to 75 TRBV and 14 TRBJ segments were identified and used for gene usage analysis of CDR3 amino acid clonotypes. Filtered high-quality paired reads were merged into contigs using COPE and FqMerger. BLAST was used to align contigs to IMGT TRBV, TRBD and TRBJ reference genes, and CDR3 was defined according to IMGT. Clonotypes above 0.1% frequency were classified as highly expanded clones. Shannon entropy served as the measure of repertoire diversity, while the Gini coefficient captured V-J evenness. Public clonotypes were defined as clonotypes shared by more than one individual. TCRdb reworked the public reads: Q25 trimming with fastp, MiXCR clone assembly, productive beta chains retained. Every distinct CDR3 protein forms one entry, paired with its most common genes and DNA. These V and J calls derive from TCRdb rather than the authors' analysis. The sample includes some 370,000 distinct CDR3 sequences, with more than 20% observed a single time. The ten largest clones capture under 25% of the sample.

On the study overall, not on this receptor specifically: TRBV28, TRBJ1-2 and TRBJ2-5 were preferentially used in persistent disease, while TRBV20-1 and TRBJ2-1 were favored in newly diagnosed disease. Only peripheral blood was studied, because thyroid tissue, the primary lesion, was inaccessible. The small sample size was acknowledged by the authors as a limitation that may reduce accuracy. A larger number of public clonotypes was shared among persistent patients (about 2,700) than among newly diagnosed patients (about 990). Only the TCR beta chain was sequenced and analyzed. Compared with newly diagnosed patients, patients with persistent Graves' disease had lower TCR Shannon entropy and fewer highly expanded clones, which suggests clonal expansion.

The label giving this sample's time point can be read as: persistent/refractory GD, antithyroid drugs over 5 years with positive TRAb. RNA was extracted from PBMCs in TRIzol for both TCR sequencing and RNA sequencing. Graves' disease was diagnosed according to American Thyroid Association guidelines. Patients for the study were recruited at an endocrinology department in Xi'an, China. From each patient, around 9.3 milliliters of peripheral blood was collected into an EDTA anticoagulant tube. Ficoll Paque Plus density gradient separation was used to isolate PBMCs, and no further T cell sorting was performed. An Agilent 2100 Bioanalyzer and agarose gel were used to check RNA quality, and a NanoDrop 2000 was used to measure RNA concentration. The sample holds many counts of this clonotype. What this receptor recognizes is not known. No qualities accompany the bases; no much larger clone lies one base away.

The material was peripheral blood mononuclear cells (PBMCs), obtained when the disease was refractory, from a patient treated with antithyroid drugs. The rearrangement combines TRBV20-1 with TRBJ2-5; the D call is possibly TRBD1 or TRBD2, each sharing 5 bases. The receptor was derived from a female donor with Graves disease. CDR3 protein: CSFTGWGSGTQYF. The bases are TGCAGTTTTACGGGGTGGGGCTCGGGGACCCAGTACTTC.